This T cell receptor beta chain was documented in a study of cytomegalovirus exposure and HLA in healthy donors. Study context: Roughly 89 million unique TCR sequences came from HLA-typed donors in an early release. Study-wide results and caveats: Further analysis was carried out later, and it showed several of the most significant clusters appearing linked to common viral pathogens. The study recorded 160 or so TCR beta chains that were cytomegalovirus-associated.

The PCR had 60 Vbeta and 13 Jbeta primers. Clones were read by immunoSEQ multiplex PCR, and TCRdb kept only the in-frame ones, dropping some. This table holds approximately 260,000 clones, around 90% found once. About this clone: Its target is unknown.

J gave up 9 bases and V 0 bases, and 9 bases lay outside the gene matches. The CDR3 loop spans 16 amino acids. The germline CDR1 and CDR2 sequences are SGHNT and YYREEE (reference sequence). V usage is TRBV5-4 and J usage is TRBJ1-6; 7 bases match TRBD1. The TCR comes from a girl aged 2 to 10 in good health and CMV-seronegative. Material for sequencing was PBMCs. The CDR3 reads CASSLGFRQGGSPLHF. CDR3 nucleotide sequence: TGTGCCAGCAGCTTGGGGTTTAGACAGGGAGGTTCACCCCTCCACTTT.